This T cell receptor beta chain was retrieved from a study of regulatory T cells in long-lasting Graves disease. Study results and caveats: Compared with new cases, persistent Graves' patients showed reduced TCR diversity. TRBV28, TRBJ1-2 and TRBJ2-5 were favored in persistent disease.

Germline V gives CDR1 MNHEY, CDR2 SVGEGT. The length of the CDR3 is 14 residues. Deletions cut 4 bases from V and 8 bases from J, with 15 bases between. Time point in this sample: newly diagnosed GD, antithyroid drugs for less than 3 months. Researchers made the TCR library from RNA that was extracted from PBMCs. A blood draw put roughly 10 milliliters of peripheral blood into EDTA tubes. For this clonotype: Its antigen is unknown.

Arm-PCR with iRepertoire HTBI primers amplified the CDR3 regions for these TCR beta libraries. TCRdb independently ran MiXCR on the multiplex PCR reads; one entry per CDR3 protein. The data show 580,000 or so distinct CDR3 sequences, about 15% seen once. The same sample was also studied in work on T cells in Graves' hyperthyroidism and ophthalmopathy.

Here the sequenced sample was peripheral blood mononuclear cells (PBMCs), taken at new diagnosis, from a patient treated with antithyroid drugs. The sequence was collected from a man between 18 and 29 years old with Graves disease. This chain uses TRBV6-2 or TRBV6-3 with TRBJ2-1, with a possible D match to TRBD2 (7 bases). CDR3 bases: TGTGCCAGCAGTTGGGCCCGGGGGGCGGATGAGCAGTTCTTC. This sequence encodes CASSWARGADEQFF.